This T cell receptor (beta chain) was recorded in a study of CD8+CD57+ T cells in acquired aplastic anemia (dated by TCRdb to 2017 to 2018). Looking at the study overall: Extracted DNA from sorted CD4+ and CD8+ cells averaged around 3.5 ug, ranging from roughly 0.17 to 27.4 ug. CD8+CD57+ expansion was defined as a frequency above the mean frequency observed in healthy subjects.

Overall study results and their limits: Between patients and healthy controls, no significant difference in CD8+ Simpson's diversity was found (P=0.060). Roughly 30 CD8+ CDR3 sequences were shared between patients and controls but appeared highly expressed in patients and within their immunodominant clones.

Profiling of TCR beta VDJ combinations and CDR3 sequences used genomic DNA as the template. An Illumina HiSeq 2000 was the platform used for TCR repertoire sequencing. As for how the authors treated the data: TRBV/TRBJ rearrangement plots, CDR3 size and DJ length profiles, and Simpson's diversity index were used to evaluate the repertoires. Whichever DNA sequence was most abundant in the deep sequencing data was defined as the immunodominant clone. CDR3 amino acid sequences were screened for sharing across subjects and compared with published repertoires and the VDJdb database. The raw public reads went through TCRdb reprocessing: fastp at Q25, MiXCR clone calling, in-frame beta chains kept. Records with the same CDR3 protein are collapsed into one entry carrying the most frequent genes and DNA. None of the V and J calls come from the authors' own analysis; TCRdb made them. This sample gives approximately 150,000 distinct CDR3 sequences in total; 40% to 55% of them show up just once. In total, the top ten clones hold about 1% of the sample.

To note about this clonotype: Its antigen remains unidentified. A much larger clone differs from this one at a single base, so this may be a read error.

Expansion of CD8+CD57+ cells had been shown by flow cytometry in the patients chosen for sequencing. All patients had severe acquired aplastic anemia diagnosed by International Study of Aplastic Anemia and Agranulocytosis and Camitta criteria. No therapy had been received by the patients at the time of blood sampling. In this study, sorted CD4+ and CD8+ T cells from the blood of healthy subjects and of severe aplastic anemia patients had their TCR repertoires deep-sequenced. Patients were enrolled under clinicaltrials.gov protocols 00001620, 01623167, 00001397, 00071045, 00081523 and 00961064 in the USA. Ficoll-Paque density gradient centrifugation was used to isolate peripheral blood mononuclear cells. Before DNA extraction, CD4+ and CD8+ T cells were sorted by FACS or by magnetic beads. The material sequenced was sorted CD4+, CD8+, or CD8+CD57+ T cells (not recorded which) from PBMCs. This TCR came from a human donor with aplastic anemia.

At the DNA level, the sequence is TGTGCCAGCAGTTTGCGGGGAAATAATGAAGAACTGTTTTTT. Translated, it reads CASSLRGNNEELFF. The chain is assembled from TRBV5-6 and TRBJ1-4, with no D gene named confidently. CDR1 SGHDT and CDR2 YYEEEE were looked up in the germline V gene. From the cysteine through the phenylalanine, the CDR3 covers 14 amino acids. Just the 42-base CDR3 DNA is kept, in frame starting at base 1.